The 11 T cell receptor beta chains presented below share a single source sample, sequenced in a study of blood T cell repertoires in COVID-19. The repertoire was sequenced with immunoSEQ multiplex PCR; TCRdb's copy has only in-frame clones and lacks some. Of approximately 140,000 clones in the sample, approximately 88% were seen once. Input material: PBMCs or T cells enriched from blood (not recorded which). These receptors came from a woman aged 30 to 39 with acute COVID-19.

The chain joins TRBV14 to TRBJ1-4; 7 bases match TRBD1. The length of the CDR3 is 15 residues. The V gene end was trimmed by 2 bases and the J gene end by 4 bases; junction bases not matched to a gene: 4. The V gene's germline CDR1 is SGHDN and CDR2 FVKESK. CDR3 coding DNA: TGTGCCAGCAGCCAACAGGGACAGATTAATGAAAAACTGTTTTTT. It yields the protein CASSQQGQINEKLFF.

The J gene is TRBJ1-4, the V gene TRBV27; a possible D gene is TRBD1 (5 bases). V was trimmed by 9 bases and J by 6 bases, leaving 14 bases between them. Germline assignment: CDR1 MNHEY and CDR2 SMNVEV (reference sequence). The CDR3 extends over 13 amino acids. CDR3 DNA sequence: TGTGCCAGTTTTGATGGACATGATGAAAAACTGTTTTTT. This encodes CASFDGHDEKLFF. The full variable domain, rest sourced from reference TRBV27 and TRBJ1-4, is EAQVTQNPRYLITVTGKKLTVTCSQNMNHEYMSWYRQDPGLGLRQIYYSMNVEVTDKGDVPEGYKVSRKEKRNFPLILESPSPNQTSLYFCASFDGHDEKLFFGSGTQLSVL.

The chain links TRBV23-1 to TRBJ1-1; D call uncertain. TRBV23-1 is recorded as an ORF, its role being uncertain. Trimming removed 0 bases from V and 4 bases from J, with 12 bases in between. The CDR3 spans 15 residues. The CDR3, as DNA: TGCGCCAGCAGTCAATCCTACGAGGGCCGCACTGAAGCTTTCTTT. Translation gives CASSQSYEGRTEAFF.

CDR3 loop: CASSEAPGGNEQFF. As DNA, the CDR3 is TGTGCCAGCAGCGAGGCCCCCGGGGGTAATGAGCAGTTCTTC. The chain couples TRBV9 to TRBJ2-1; tentatively, D is TRBD2 (6 bases). This CDR3 spans 14 amino acids. Germline V CDR1 and CDR2: SGDLS, YYNGEE. V shed 3 bases and J shed 7 bases, with 14 bases lying between them.

The V gene is TRBV10-1, the J gene TRBJ1-3; TRBD1 agrees at 9 bases. With 9 bases clipped from V and 6 bases from J, the junction kept 9 bases outside the gene matches. Germline V lookup: CDR1 WNHNN, CDR2 SYGVQD (reference sequence). This CDR3 contains 14 residues. The CDR3: CARGQGNQENTIYF. The CDR3 DNA is TGCGCCAGAGGACAGGGGAATCAAGAAAACACCATATATTTT.

This CDR3 reads CASRAFGTSGRGTQYF. CDR3 nucleotide sequence: TGTGCCAGCAGGGCATTTGGGACTAGCGGAAGGGGTACGCAGTATTTT. This chain links TRBV28 with TRBJ2-3; 11 positions agree with TRBD2. CDR1 is MDHEN and CDR2 is SYDVKM in the germline V gene. The CDR3 consists of 16 residues. The J segment lost 8 bases and the V segment lost 6 bases, leaving 13 bases of the junction unmatched.

This clone has just one count. DNA of the CDR3: TGTGCCAGCAGCCAATGGAGCGTACAGCGGGAGATCCATGAGCAGTTCTTC. It translates to CASSQWSVQREIHEQFF. The chain uses TRBV27 and TRBJ2-1, with 8 bases identical to TRBD2. The CDR3 runs to 17 residues. V lost 6 bases, J lost 8 bases, and 18 bases stayed unmatched. In germline, CDR1 is MNHEY, CDR2 SMNVEV (reference sequence).

This chain uses TRBV5-4 with TRBJ2-4; 7 nucleotides agree with TRBD2. In germline, CDR1 is SGHNT, CDR2 YYREEE (reference sequence). J gave up 7 bases and V 1 base, and 5 bases lay outside the gene matches. The CDR3 sequence is 14 residues long. The CDR3 is CASSLLAEGNIQYF. In DNA form, the CDR3 reads TGTGCCAGCAGCTTGCTAGCGGAGGGGAACATTCAGTACTTC.

This rearrangement joins TRBV28 to TRBJ1-2, with D hard to call. V dropped 6 bases and J dropped 5 bases, with 10 bases sitting between them. Germline V gene data show CDR1 as MDHEN and CDR2 as SYDVKM. The length of the CDR3 is 12 residues. CDR3 sequence: CASSRPGYGYTF. CDR3 coding DNA: TGTGCCAGCAGCCGACCCGGGTATGGCTACACCTTC.

The chain is built from TRBV7-8 and TRBJ2-1; D gene unclear. The CDR3 covers 11 residues. With 5 bases removed from V and 8 bases from J, the gap between germline ends came to 7 bases. The germline CDR1 and CDR2 sequences are SGHVS and FQNEAQ. As DNA, the CDR3 is TGTGCCAGCAGCCCCCTAGATGAGCAGTTCTTC. Residues: CASSPLDEQFF.

This clone was found once. J is TRBJ2-5 and V is TRBV7-8; possible D gene TRBD2, 5 bases. The CDR3 spans 13 residues. V was pared by 4 bases and J by 2 bases, with 8 bases between. CDR1 and CDR2 from the germline V gene are SGHVS and FQNEAQ. In nucleotides, the CDR3 is TGTGCCAGCAGCTCCACTAGACAAGAGACCCAGTACTTC. Its protein product is CASSSTRQETQYF.